The 5 T cell receptor beta chains below come from one sample, sequenced in a study of T cell changes during pregnancy in multiple sclerosis. Using immunoSEQ multiplex PCR, the repertoire was profiled, and TCRdb retains in-frame clones only, with some absent. This repertoire shows approximately 48,000 clones, more than 90% found once; its top ten account for roughly 9.1%. This material consisted of CD8+ T cells from peripheral blood mononuclear cells, taken after pregnancy. Receptor source: a female donor with multiple sclerosis, enrolled in a pregnancy study.

In this sample, this clone turned up once. The gene calls are TRBV6-5 and TRBJ1-1; maybe TRBD1 (5 bases). The CDR3 is 14 residues long. Per the germline V gene, CDR1 is MNHEY and CDR2 is SVGAGI. V was shortened by 5 bases and J by 4 bases, with 14 bases between the two germline ends. The CDR3 DNA sequence: TGTGCCAGCAGTGCCTCGGGGGGAAGCACTGAAGCTTTCTTT. Its translation is CASSASGGSTEAFF.

The count of this clone is one. The chain recombines TRBV2 with TRBJ1-4; tentatively, D is TRBD1 (6 bases). The CDR3 is 18 residues long. Germline CDR1 SNHLY, CDR2 FYNNEI. Trimming cost V 5 bases and J 8 bases, with 27 bases left between them. In DNA form, the CDR3 reads TGTGCCAGCAGTTATACACAGGACAGCCTGATTGATAGAGAAAAACTGTTTTTT. Translated: CASSYTQDSLIDREKLFF.

The CDR3 sequence is CASSYGNQGVTEAFF. In DNA, the CDR3 is TGCGCCAGCAGCTACGGGAACCAGGGGGTGACTGAAGCTTTCTTT. The chain uses TRBV4-1 and TRBJ1-1; 7 nucleotides line up with TRBD1. Germline lookup yields CDR1 MGHRA and CDR2 YSYEKL. The CDR3 totals 15 residues. V lost 5 bases and J lost 5; bases outside the gene matches: 11.

CDR3 sequence: CASSPRAGTGPADTQYF. The CDR3, as DNA: TGCGCCAGCAGCCCCAGAGCCGGGACAGGGCCCGCAGATACGCAGTATTTT. V is TRBV4-3 and J is TRBJ2-3; the match to TRBD1 covers 9 bases. Germline loops: CDR1 LGHNA, CDR2 YSLEER. The CDR3 extends over 17 amino acids. V gave up 4 bases and J gave up 4 bases; unmatched junction bases: 12.

The J gene is TRBJ2-7, the V gene TRBV27; 11 nucleotides match TRBD2. V was pared by 3 bases and J by 3 bases, with 7 bases of the junction left unmatched. There are 16 residues in the CDR3. Germline V gives CDR1 MNHEY, CDR2 SMNVEV (reference sequence). The CDR3 nucleotides are TGTGCCAGCAGTTTGGGTACTAGCGGGAGACACTACGAGCAGTACTTC. Its translation is CASSLGTSGRHYEQYF.